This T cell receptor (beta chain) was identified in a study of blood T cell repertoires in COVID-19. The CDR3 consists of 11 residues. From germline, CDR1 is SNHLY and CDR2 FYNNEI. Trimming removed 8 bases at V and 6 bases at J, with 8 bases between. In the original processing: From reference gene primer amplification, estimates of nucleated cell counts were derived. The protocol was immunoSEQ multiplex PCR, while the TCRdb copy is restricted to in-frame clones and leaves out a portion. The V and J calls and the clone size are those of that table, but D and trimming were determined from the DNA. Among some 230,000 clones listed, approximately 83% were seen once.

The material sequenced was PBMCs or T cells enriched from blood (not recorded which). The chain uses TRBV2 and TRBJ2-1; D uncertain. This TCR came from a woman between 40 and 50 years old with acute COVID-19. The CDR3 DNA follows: TGTGCCAGCGCGGAGATCAATGAGCAGTTCTTC. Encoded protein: CASAEINEQFF.